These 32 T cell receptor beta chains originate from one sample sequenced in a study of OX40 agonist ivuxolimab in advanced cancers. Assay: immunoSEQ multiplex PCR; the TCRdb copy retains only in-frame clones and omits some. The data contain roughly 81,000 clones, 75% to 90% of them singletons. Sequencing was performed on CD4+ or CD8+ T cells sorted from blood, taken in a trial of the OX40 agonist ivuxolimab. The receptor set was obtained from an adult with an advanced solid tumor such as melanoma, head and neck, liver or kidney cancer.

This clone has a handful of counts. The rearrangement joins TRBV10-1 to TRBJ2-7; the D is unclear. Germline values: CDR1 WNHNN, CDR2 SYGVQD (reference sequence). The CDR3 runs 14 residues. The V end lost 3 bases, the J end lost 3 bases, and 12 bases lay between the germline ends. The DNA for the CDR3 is TGCGCCAGCAGTGACCCCAGCCTTAACTACGAGCAGTACTTC. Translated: CASSDPSLNYEQYF.

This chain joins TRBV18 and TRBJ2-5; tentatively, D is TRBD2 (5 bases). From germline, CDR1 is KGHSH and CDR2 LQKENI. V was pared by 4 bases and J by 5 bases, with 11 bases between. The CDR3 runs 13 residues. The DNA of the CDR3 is TGTGCCAGCTCACGCCGGGAATCGGAGACCCAGTACTTC. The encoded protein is CASSRRESETQYF. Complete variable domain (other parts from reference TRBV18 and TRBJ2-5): NAGVMQNPRHLVRRRGQEARLRCSPMKGHSHVYWYRQLPEEGLKFMVYLQKENIIDESGMPKERFSAEFPKEGPSILRIQQVVRGDSAAYFCASSRRESETQYFGPGTRLLVL.

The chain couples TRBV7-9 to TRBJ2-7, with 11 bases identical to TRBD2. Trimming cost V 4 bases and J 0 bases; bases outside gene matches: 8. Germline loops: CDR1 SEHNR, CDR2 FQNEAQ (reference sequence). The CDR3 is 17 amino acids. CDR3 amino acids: CASSSPGTSGGSYEQYF. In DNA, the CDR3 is TGTGCCAGCAGCTCCCCGGGGACTAGCGGCGGCTCCTACGAGCAGTACTTC.

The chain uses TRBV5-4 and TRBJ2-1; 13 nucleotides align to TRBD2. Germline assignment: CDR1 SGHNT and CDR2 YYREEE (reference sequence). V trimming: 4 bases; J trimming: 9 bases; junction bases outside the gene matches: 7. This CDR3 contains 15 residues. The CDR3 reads CASSIGLAGVGEQFF. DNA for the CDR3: TGTGCCAGCAGCATCGGACTAGCGGGGGTGGGTGAGCAGTTCTTC.

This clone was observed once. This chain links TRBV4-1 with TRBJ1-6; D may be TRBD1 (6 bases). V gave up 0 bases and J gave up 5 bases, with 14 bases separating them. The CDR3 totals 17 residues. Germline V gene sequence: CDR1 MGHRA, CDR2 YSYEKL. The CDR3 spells CASSQEHRAQDNSPLHF. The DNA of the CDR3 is TGCGCCAGCAGCCAAGAACACAGGGCGCAGGATAATTCACCCCTCCACTTT.

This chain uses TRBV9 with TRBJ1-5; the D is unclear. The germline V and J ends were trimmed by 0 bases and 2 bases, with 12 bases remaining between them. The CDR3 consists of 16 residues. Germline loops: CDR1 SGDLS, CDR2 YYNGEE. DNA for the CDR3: TGTGCCAGCAGCGTAGTGCGGATTGCGCGCAATCAGCCCCAGCATTTT. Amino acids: CASSVVRIARNQPQHF.

DNA of the CDR3: TGCGCCAGCAGCCAAGGCAGACAGTATTATCAGCCCCAGCATTTT. This translates into CASSQGRQYYQPQHF. The rearrangement joins TRBV4-3 to TRBJ1-5, with D possibly being TRBD1 (5 bases). Germline V lookup: CDR1 LGHNA, CDR2 YSLEER. V was shortened by 1 base and J by 5 bases, with 12 bases between the two germline ends. CDR3 length: 15 amino acids.

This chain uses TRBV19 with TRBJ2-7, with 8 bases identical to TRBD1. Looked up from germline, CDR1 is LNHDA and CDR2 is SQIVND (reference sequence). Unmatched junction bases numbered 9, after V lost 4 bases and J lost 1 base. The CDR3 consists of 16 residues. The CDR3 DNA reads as TGTGCCAGTAGTACCTCGACAGGGGAGGTTTCCTACGAGCAGTACTTC. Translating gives CASSTSTGEVSYEQYF.

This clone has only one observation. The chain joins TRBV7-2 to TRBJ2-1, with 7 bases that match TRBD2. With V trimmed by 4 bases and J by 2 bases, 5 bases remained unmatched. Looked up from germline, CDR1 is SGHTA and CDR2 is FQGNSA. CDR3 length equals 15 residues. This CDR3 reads CASSSLGGAYNEQFF. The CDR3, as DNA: TGTGCCAGCAGCTCGCTGGGGGGGGCCTACAATGAGCAGTTCTTC.

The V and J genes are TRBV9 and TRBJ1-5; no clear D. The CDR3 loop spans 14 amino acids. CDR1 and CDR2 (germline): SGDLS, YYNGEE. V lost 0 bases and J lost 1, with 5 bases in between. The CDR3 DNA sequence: TGTGCCAGCAGCGTAGACGGCAGCAATCAGCCCCAGCATTTT. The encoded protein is CASSVDGSNQPQHF.

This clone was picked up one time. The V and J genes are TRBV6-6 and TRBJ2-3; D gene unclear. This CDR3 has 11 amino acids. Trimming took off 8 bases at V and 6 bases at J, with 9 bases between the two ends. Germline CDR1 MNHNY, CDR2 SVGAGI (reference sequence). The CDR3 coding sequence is TGTGCCAGCTCCTCATCCGATACGCAGTATTTT. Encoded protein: CASSSSDTQYF.

CDR3 residues: CASSVEGQPHLNYGYTF. The CDR3, as DNA: TGTGCCAGCAGCGTAGAGGGACAGCCACACCTCAACTATGGCTACACCTTC. V gene TRBV9 combines with J gene TRBJ1-2; 7 nucleotides line up with TRBD1. This CDR3 contains 17 residues. Germline V gene sequence: CDR1 SGDLS, CDR2 YYNGEE. Trimming took 0 bases from V and 2 from J; bases not matched to a gene: 10.

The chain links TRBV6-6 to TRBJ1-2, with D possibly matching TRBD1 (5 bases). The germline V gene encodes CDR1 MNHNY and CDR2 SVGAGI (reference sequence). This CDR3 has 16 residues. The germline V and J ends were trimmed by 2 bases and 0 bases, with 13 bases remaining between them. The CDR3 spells CASSYGAAPANYGYTF. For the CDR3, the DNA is TGTGCCAGCAGTTACGGGGCAGCCCCCGCTAACTATGGCTACACCTTC.

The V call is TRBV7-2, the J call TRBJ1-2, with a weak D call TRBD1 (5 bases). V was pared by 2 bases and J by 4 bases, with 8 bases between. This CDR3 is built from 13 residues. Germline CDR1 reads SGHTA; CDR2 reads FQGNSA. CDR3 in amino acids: CASSLTGSYGYTF. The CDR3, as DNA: TGTGCCAGCAGCTTAACAGGCAGCTATGGCTACACCTTC.

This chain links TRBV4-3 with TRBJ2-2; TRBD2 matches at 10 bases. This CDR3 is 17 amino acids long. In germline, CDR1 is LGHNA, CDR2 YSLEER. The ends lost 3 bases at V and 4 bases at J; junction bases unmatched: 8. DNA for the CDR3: TGCGCCAGCAGCCAGCTAGCGGGGGAAATCCGCACCGGGGAGCTGTTTTTT. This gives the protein CASSQLAGEIRTGELFF.

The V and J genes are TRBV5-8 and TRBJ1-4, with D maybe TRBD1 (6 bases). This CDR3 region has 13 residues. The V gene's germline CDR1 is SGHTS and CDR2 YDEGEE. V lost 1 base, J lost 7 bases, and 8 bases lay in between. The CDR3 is CASSLLRGEKLFF. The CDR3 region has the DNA TGTGCCAGCAGCTTGCTCAGGGGTGAAAAACTGTTTTTT.

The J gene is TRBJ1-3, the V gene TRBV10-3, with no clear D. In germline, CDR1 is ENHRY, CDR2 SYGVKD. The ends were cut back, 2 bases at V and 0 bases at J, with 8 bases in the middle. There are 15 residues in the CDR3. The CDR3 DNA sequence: TGTGCCATCAGTGAGACAGATACCTCTGGAAACACCATATATTTT. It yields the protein CAISETDTSGNTIYF.

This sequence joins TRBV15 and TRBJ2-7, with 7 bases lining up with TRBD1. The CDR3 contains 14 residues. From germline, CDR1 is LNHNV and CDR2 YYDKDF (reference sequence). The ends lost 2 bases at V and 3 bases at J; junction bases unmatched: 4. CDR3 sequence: CATSRQGVGYEQYF. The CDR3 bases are TGTGCCACCAGCAGACAGGGGGTAGGCTACGAGCAGTACTTC.

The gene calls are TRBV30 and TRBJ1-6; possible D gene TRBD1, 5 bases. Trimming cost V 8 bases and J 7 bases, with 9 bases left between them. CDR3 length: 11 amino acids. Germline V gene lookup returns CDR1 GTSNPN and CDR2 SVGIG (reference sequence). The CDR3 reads CAGGGNSPLHF. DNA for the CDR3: TGTGCCGGGGGTGGGAATTCACCCCTCCACTTT.

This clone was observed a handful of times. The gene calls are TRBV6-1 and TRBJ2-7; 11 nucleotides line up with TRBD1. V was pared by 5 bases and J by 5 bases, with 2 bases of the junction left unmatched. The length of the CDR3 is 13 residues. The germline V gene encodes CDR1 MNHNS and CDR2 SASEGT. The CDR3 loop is CASSRTGGNEQYF. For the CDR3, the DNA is TGTGCCAGCAGTCGGACAGGGGGCAACGAGCAGTACTTC.

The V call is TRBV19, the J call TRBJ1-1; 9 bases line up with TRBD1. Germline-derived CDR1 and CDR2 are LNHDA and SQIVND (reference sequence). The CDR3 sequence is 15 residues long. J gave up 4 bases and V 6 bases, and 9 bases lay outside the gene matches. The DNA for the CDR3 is TGTGCCAGTAGCCCCTGGGGACAGGGCGCCACTGAAGCTTTCTTT. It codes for CASSPWGQGATEAFF.

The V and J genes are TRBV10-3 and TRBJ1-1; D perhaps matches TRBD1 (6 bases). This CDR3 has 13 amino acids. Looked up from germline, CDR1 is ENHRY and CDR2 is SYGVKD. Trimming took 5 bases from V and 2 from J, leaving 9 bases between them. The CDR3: CAISPQGNTEAFF. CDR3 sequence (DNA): TGTGCCATCAGTCCACAGGGAAACACTGAAGCTTTCTTT.

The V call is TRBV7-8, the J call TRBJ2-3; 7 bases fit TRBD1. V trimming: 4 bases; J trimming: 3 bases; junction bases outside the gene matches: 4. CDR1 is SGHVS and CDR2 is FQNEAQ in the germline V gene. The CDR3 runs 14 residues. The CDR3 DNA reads TGTGCCAGCAGCTACAGGGGTACTACAGATACGCAGTATTTT. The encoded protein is CASSYRGTTDTQYF.

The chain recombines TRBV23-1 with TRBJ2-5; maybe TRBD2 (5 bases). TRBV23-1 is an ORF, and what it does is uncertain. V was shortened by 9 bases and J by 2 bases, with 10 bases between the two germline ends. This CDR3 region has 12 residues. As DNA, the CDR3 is TGCGCCAGGTGGACGGGGCAAGAGACCCAGTACTTC. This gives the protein CARWTGQETQYF.

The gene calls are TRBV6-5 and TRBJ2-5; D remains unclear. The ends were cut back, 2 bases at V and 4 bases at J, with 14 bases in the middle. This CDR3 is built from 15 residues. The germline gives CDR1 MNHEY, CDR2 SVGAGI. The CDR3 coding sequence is TGTGCCAGCAGTTACGAGGCCCAGGCACGAGAGACCCAGTACTTC. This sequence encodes CASSYEAQARETQYF.

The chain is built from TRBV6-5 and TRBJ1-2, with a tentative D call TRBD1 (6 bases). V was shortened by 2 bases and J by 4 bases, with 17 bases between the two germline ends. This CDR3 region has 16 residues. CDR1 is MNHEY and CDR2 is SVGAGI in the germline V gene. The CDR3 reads CASSYRGQEGSYGYTF. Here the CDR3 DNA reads TGTGCCAGCAGTTACCGGGGGCAAGAAGGGTCCTATGGCTACACCTTC.

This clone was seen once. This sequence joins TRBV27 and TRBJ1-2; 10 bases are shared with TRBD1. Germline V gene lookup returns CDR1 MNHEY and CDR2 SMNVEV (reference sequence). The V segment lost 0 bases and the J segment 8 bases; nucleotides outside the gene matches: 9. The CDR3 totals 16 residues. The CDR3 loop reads CASSLSGTGAYGGYTF. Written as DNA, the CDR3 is TGTGCCAGCAGTTTATCCGGGACAGGGGCCTATGGCGGCTACACCTTC.

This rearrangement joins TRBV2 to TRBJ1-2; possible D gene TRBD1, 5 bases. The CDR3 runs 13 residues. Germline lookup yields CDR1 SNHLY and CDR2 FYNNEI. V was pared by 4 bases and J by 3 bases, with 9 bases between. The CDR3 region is CASSGDSYYGYTF. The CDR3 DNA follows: TGTGCCAGCAGTGGAGACAGTTACTATGGCTACACCTTC.

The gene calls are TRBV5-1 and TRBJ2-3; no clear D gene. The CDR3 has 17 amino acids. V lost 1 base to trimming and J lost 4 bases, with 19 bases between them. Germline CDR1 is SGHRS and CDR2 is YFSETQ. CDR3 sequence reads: CASSLYGPLTPPDTQYF. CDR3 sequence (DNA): TGCGCCAGCAGCTTGTACGGACCCCTCACCCCCCCAGATACGCAGTATTTT. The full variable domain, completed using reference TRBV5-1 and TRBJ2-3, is KAGVTQTPRYLIKTRGQQVTLSCSPISGHRSVSWYQQTPGQGLQFLFEYFSETQRNKGNFPGRFSGRQFSNSRSEMNVSTLELGDSALYLCASSLYGPLTPPDTQYFGPGTRLTVL.

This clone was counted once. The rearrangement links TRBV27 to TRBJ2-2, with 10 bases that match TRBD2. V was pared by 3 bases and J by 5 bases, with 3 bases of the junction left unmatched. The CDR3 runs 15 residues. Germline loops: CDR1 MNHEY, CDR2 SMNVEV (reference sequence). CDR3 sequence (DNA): TGTGCCAGCAGTTTTAGGGGACTAGCGACCGGGGAGCTGTTTTTT. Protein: CASSFRGLATGELFF.

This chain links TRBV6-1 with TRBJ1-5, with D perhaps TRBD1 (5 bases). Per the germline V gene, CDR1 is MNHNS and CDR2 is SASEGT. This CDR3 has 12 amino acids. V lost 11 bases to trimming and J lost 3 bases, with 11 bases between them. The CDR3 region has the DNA TGTGCCGGGGGACTGCTCAATCAGCCCCAGCATTTT. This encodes CAGGLLNQPQHF.

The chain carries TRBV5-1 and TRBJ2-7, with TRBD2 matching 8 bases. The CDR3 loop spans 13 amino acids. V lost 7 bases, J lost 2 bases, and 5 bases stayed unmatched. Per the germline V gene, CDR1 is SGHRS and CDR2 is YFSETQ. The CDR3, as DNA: TGCGCCAGCGGGACGGGAGGGACCTACGAGCAGTACTTC. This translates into CASGTGGTYEQYF.